This entry describes one TCR beta chain. Germline loops: CDR1 KGHSH, CDR2 LQKENI. This CDR3 is 15 amino acids long. V trimming: 3 bases; J trimming: 1 base; junction bases outside the gene matches: 5. Unique molecular identifiers were attached to individual cDNA molecules. TCRdb ran MiXCR on the 5' RACE reads and lists one entry per CDR3 protein. The table shows some 77,000 distinct CDR3 sequences, with over 10% occurring only once. The data derive from a study of early T cells in non-severe SARS-CoV-2 infection. Sequencing used whole blood. This TCR was sampled from an adult who was a healthcare worker with PCR-confirmed SARS-CoV-2 infection or an uninfected control (not recorded which). The chain links TRBV18 to TRBJ1-1; TRBD1 agrees at 7 bases. CDR3 coding DNA: TGTGCCAGCTCACCCTCAGGACAGGCGAACACTGAAGCTTTCTTT. Residues: CASSPSGQANTEAFF.